One sample yielded the 24 T cell receptor beta chains listed below, sequenced in a study of response to subunit inactivated influenza vaccine. TCRdb reprocessed the RT-PCR reads with MiXCR, giving one entry per CDR3 protein. This table has more than 250,000 distinct CDR3 sequences, around a fifth appearing once. Here the sequenced sample was PBMCs from blood, taken about 20 months after vaccination. All receptors come from a man between 50 and 70 years old who received an inactivated influenza vaccine.

This sequence joins TRBV7-9 and TRBJ2-3; a possible D gene is TRBD1 (7 bases). Germline-derived CDR1 and CDR2 are SEHNR and FQNEAQ (reference sequence). The CDR3 spans 17 residues. Trimming removed 5 bases from V and 4 bases from J, with 22 bases in between. The DNA of the CDR3 is TGTGCCAGCAGCCTCAGACAGGGCGGGATTCAGGCAGATACGCAGTATTTT. Translation: CASSLRQGGIQADTQYF.

This clonotype occurred a few times. The chain is built from TRBV5-5 and TRBJ2-1; D is tentatively TRBD1 or TRBD2 (5 bases each). This CDR3 is built from 13 residues. Germline V gene lookup returns CDR1 SGHKS and CDR2 YYEKEE (reference sequence). Between the trimmed V and J ends, which lost 1 base and 6 bases, there was a span of 8 bases. The DNA for the CDR3 is TGTGCCAGCAGCTTGTTGGGACCCAATGAGCAGTTCTTC. Amino acids: CASSLLGPNEQFF.

This clonotype has only a few counts. The chain uses TRBV15 and TRBJ1-5; a weak D match, TRBD1 (6 bases). This CDR3 contains 15 residues. Trimming removed 3 bases from V and 5 bases from J, with 14 bases in between. In germline, CDR1 is LNHNV, CDR2 YYDKDF (reference sequence). CDR3 sequence: CATSREQGFDQPQHF. The CDR3 nucleotides are TGTGCCACCAGCAGGGAACAGGGCTTCGATCAGCCCCAGCATTTT.

This clonotype appeared many times. The chain joins TRBV6-1 to TRBJ1-1; D possibly corresponds to TRBD1 (6 bases). Germline V CDR1 and CDR2: MNHNS, SASEGT. The CDR3 totals 14 residues. The ends were cut back, 7 bases at V and 2 bases at J, with 14 bases in the middle. The CDR3 loop reads CASTNGGRNTEAFF. CDR3 DNA: TGTGCCAGCACTAACGGGGGGCGCAACACTGAAGCTTTCTTT.

This clonotype was found many times. CDR3: CASSLGGQTYNEQFF. The CDR3, as DNA: TGTGCCAGCAGTTTAGGTGGTCAGACCTACAATGAGCAGTTCTTC. The chain uses TRBV28 and TRBJ2-1; D is undetermined. Germline-derived CDR1 and CDR2 are MDHEN and SYDVKM. V lost 2 bases to trimming and J lost 2 bases, with 10 bases between them. The CDR3 is made up of 15 amino acids.

This chain uses TRBV12-3 or TRBV12-4 with TRBJ1-4; 9 nucleotides line up with TRBD1. J was trimmed by 7 bases and V by 6 bases; bases with no gene match: 6. This CDR3 is 14 amino acids long. The DNA for the CDR3 is TGTGCCAGCAGGAACAGGGGGCTCGGTGAAAAACTGTTTTTT. This codes for CASRNRGLGEKLFF.

This clonotype was observed a few times. The chain uses TRBV19 and TRBJ1-2; D is possibly TRBD1 (5 bases). The V end was cut by 7 bases, the J end by 2 bases, with 11 bases between. The length of the CDR3 is 13 residues. Germline values: CDR1 LNHDA, CDR2 SQIVND (reference sequence). In DNA form, the CDR3 reads TGTGCCAGTAACGAGGGGTGGAACTATGGCTACACCTTC. Translated: CASNEGWNYGYTF.

The table lists this clonotype with a count of one. The J gene is TRBJ2-7, the V gene TRBV27; a possible D gene is TRBD1 (6 bases). CDR1 is MNHEY and CDR2 is SMNVEV in the germline V gene (reference sequence). V lost 3 bases to trimming and J lost 3 bases, with 15 bases between them. The CDR3 consists of 15 residues. The CDR3 DNA reads TGTGCCAGCAGTTTGCAGGGGACGATCATCTACGAGCAGTACTTC. Protein product: CASSLQGTIIYEQYF.

This clonotype appeared many times. The V call is TRBV20-1, the J call TRBJ1-1; D may be TRBD1 (5 bases). The V gene's germline CDR1 is DFQATT and CDR2 SNEGSKA (reference sequence). V lost 1 base to trimming and J lost 3 bases, with 12 bases between them. This CDR3 has 14 residues. Here the CDR3 DNA reads TGCAGTGCTAGAGTGGGGCAAGGGGACACTGAAGCTTTCTTT. It is translated as CSARVGQGDTEAFF.

This clonotype was detected a few times. V and J are TRBV20-1 and TRBJ1-6; D may be TRBD1 (5 bases). The ends were cut back, 2 bases at V and 10 bases at J, with 12 bases in the middle. The length of the CDR3 is 13 residues. Germline CDR1 is DFQATT and CDR2 is SNEGSKA (reference sequence). As DNA, the CDR3 is TGCAGTGCTAGACCATCCGACAGATCACCCCTCCACTTT. It translates to CSARPSDRSPLHF.

The V call is TRBV4-2, the J call TRBJ1-2; D gene ambiguous. CDR3 length: 13 amino acids. V dropped 4 bases and J dropped 8 bases, with 14 bases sitting between them. Per the germline V gene, CDR1 is LGHNA and CDR2 is YNFKEQ. The DNA of the CDR3 is TGTGCCAGCAGCCCCGCTTTTAAGGGAGGCTACACCTTC. Encoded protein: CASSPAFKGGYTF.

This clonotype was seen a few times. In DNA form, the CDR3 reads TGTGCCAGTACCCCCGGACCATCTTTTGAGACCCAGTACTTC. It is translated as CASTPGPSFETQYF. This chain joins TRBV19 and TRBJ2-5; no clear D. This CDR3 contains 14 residues. Trimming removed 7 bases from V and 5 bases from J, with 17 bases in between. Germline V gene lookup returns CDR1 LNHDA and CDR2 SQIVND (reference sequence).

This clonotype was seen more than once but under ten times. The chain joins TRBV4-1 to TRBJ1-4; a possible D gene is TRBD1 (6 bases). The CDR3 runs to 17 residues. Trimming took off 1 base at V and 4 bases at J, with 16 bases between the two ends. Germline V CDR1 and CDR2: MGHRA, YSYEKL. In DNA form, the CDR3 reads TGCGCCAGCAGCCAAGCCCCGAGGGGGACCCTTAATGAAAAACTGTTTTTT. This encodes CASSQAPRGTLNEKLFF.

The rearrangement joins TRBV11-2 to TRBJ2-2; 7 bases map to TRBD1. Germline assignment: CDR1 SGHAT and CDR2 FQNNGV. V shed 2 bases and J 0 bases; nucleotides not matched to a gene: 6. The CDR3 has 17 amino acids. Here the CDR3 DNA reads TGTGCCAGCAGCTTATTGTGGGGACAGCCGAACACCGGGGAGCTGTTTTTT. Protein product: CASSLLWGQPNTGELFF. The variable domain in full, completed from reference TRBV11-2 and TRBJ2-2, reads EAGVAQSPRYKIIEKRQSVAFWCNPISGHATLYWYQQILGQGPKLLIQFQNNGVVDDSQLPKDRFSAERLKGVDSTLKIQPAKLEDSAVYLCASSLLWGQPNTGELFFGEGSRLTVL.

Note on this clonotype: Germline is not matched at one junction end, which may reflect a read error. The V call is TRBV6-2 or TRBV6-3, the J call TRBJ1-5; no clear D gene. The CDR3 contains 18 residues. Looked up from germline, CDR1 is MNHEY and CDR2 is SVGEGT. CDR3 protein: CASSYSTRLYYSNQAQHF. The CDR3 region has the DNA TGTGCCAGCAGTTACTCGACGCGGCTTTATTATAGCAATCAGGCCCAGCATTTT.

Only one count was recorded for this clonotype. The V gene is TRBV28, the J gene TRBJ2-2, with D hard to call. Trimming cost V 6 bases and J 7 bases, with 9 bases left between them. In germline, CDR1 is MDHEN, CDR2 SYDVKM. There are 12 residues in the CDR3. The CDR3 DNA sequence: TGTGCCAGCAGAGCTGAGGTCGGGGAGCTGTTTTTT. Protein sequence: CASRAEVGELFF.

CDR3 loop: CSARVGGQNTEAFF. CDR3 sequence (DNA): TGCAGTGCTAGAGTCGGGGGACAGAACACTGAAGCTTTCTTT. The chain is built from TRBV20-1 and TRBJ1-1, with D possibly being TRBD1 (6 bases). V gave up 1 base and J gave up 1 base, with 10 bases separating them. The CDR3 spans 14 residues. Germline assignment: CDR1 DFQATT and CDR2 SNEGSKA (reference sequence).

A word on this clonotype: Lacking the conserved final phenylalanine or tryptophan, this CDR3 likely reflects a read error. The chain is built from TRBV5-1 and TRBJ1-3; 9 nucleotides align to TRBD1. This CDR3 comprises 17 residues. The junction had 4 bases not matched to a gene; V was cut back by 0 bases and J by 0 bases. Per the germline V gene, CDR1 is SGHRS and CDR2 is YFSETQ. CDR3 bases: TGCGCCAGCAGCTTGGTGACAGGGGGTTCCTCTGGAAACACCATATATTGT. Translating gives CASSLVTGGSSGNTIYC.

The chain employs TRBV27 and TRBJ2-7; a weak D match, TRBD1 (6 bases). From germline, CDR1 is MNHEY and CDR2 SMNVEV (reference sequence). This CDR3 has 16 residues. The V gene lost 0 bases and the J gene lost 2 bases, with 14 bases spanning the gap. The chain's CDR3 is CASSLSETGVPYEQYF. DNA of the CDR3: TGTGCCAGCAGTTTATCAGAGACAGGAGTACCCTACGAGCAGTACTTC.

For this clonotype: As the CDR3 is not closed by the conserved phenylalanine or tryptophan, this likely results from a read error. This chain links TRBV25-1 with TRBJ1-6; possible D gene TRBD1, 5 bases. Germline V CDR1 and CDR2: MGHDK, SYGVNS. V gave up 5 bases and J gave up 7 bases, with 6 bases separating them. The CDR3 is made up of 12 amino acids. This chain's CDR3 is CASSRGNSPLHS. The DNA of the CDR3 is TGTGCCAGCAGTCGGGGGAATTCACCCCTCCACTCT.

This clonotype was seen at least ten times. J is TRBJ1-5 and V is TRBV10-3, with 7 bases fitting TRBD1. The J segment lost 6 bases and the V segment lost 5 bases, leaving 4 bases of the junction unmatched. The CDR3 is 13 amino acids. Looked up from germline, CDR1 is ENHRY and CDR2 is SYGVKD. CDR3 sequence (DNA): TGTGCCATCAGTCAGGGGGTCAGTCAGCCCCAGCATTTT. It specifies CAISQGVSQPQHF.

The chain joins TRBV10-3 to TRBJ2-1, with TRBD2 identical over 8 bases. This CDR3 comprises 15 residues. Germline CDR1 reads ENHRY; CDR2 reads SYGVKD. V shed 6 bases and J 6 bases; nucleotides not matched to a gene: 10. DNA of the CDR3: TGTGCCATCAGGCGAACGGCGGGAGGCCTCAATGAGCAGTTCTTC. Its translation is CAIRRTAGGLNEQFF.

This sequence joins TRBV20-1 and TRBJ1-1; D is perhaps TRBD1 (5 bases). This CDR3 has 15 amino acids. V was cut by 6 bases and J by 1 base, with 18 bases left in between. In germline, CDR1 is DFQATT, CDR2 SNEGSKA (reference sequence). CDR3 nucleotides: TGCAGTGCCTCAGAAAGTGGGACCGCGAACACTGAAGCTTTCTTT. Residues: CSASESGTANTEAFF.

This chain connects TRBV5-1 to TRBJ2-4; weak D call: TRBD2 (5 bases). CDR1 is SGHRS, CDR2 YFSETQ, per germline. This CDR3 is 14 amino acids long. Trimming cost V 4 bases and J 9 bases, with 17 bases left between them. The CDR3 spells CASSPGNAAGIQYF. Written as DNA, the CDR3 is TGCGCCAGCAGCCCGGGGAATGCCGCGGGCATTCAGTACTTC.